This section outlines one TCR beta chain sequence together with its context. Its antigen is still unknown. Around 96,000 TCR templates underwent assay in each sample. Generated by immunoSEQ multiplex PCR, the TCRdb table keeps only in-frame clones and is missing some. The table has more than 95,000 clones, over 90% seen once. In germline, CDR1 is SGHRS, CDR2 YFSETQ. V lost 0 bases to trimming and J lost 5 bases, with 14 bases between them. This CDR3 is built from 15 residues. These data originate in a study of siplizumab effects on memory and regulatory T cells. General study points: Among sequences traceable to unstimulated CD4+ memory cells, alloreactive ones were significantly reduced by siplizumab. A small minority of alloreactive clones were mapped to unstimulated subsets. There appeared to be greater diversity in naive T cells than in memory cells, and naive T cells seemed major contributors to the alloresponse.

Sequences were obtained from Tregs sorted from blood. This clonotype originated in a human donor in good health. The chain recombines TRBV5-1 with TRBJ2-5, with D possibly matching TRBD1 (5 bases). The CDR3 coding sequence is TGCGCCAGCAGCTTGGTGAGCAGGGTCGGGGAGACCCAGTACTTC. It yields the protein CASSLVSRVGETQYF.